This TCR beta chain was sequenced during a study of glioma-infiltrating T cells after dendritic cell vaccination. The wider study: Glioblastoma patients came from Phase I and II dendritic cell vaccination trials. Treatment, given 2003 to 2012, was autologous tumor lysate-pulsed dendritic cell vaccination.

The junction had 2 bases not matched to a gene; V was cut back by 2 bases and J by 7 bases. CDR1 and CDR2 from the germline V gene are SGHNT and YYREEE (reference sequence). The CDR3 covers 14 residues. Stated time point: after dendritic cell vaccination, including at tumor progression/relapse. Worth noting for this clone: The antigen is undetermined.

Study-wide findings and caveats: Few patients contributed both blood and tumor specimens.

The PCR used 60 V beta and 13 J beta primers. Generated by immunoSEQ multiplex PCR, the TCRdb table keeps only in-frame clones and is missing some. The sample has approximately 91,000 clones; approximately 80% are singletons. The chain has TRBV5-4 and TRBJ1-6; 8 bases match TRBD1. Source: blood, taken after dendritic cell vaccination. This TCR derives from a human donor with glioblastoma. CDR3 coding DNA: TGTGCCAGCAGCTTCCGGGACAGGAATTCACCCCTCCACTTT. Translated: CASSFRDRNSPLHF.